This TCR beta chain was observed in a study of identical twins. General observations from the study: Findings came from cross-sectional statistics, without long-term follow-up of donors. Models underpredicted monozygotic twin sharing of out-of-frame TCR alpha.

One entry per CDR3 protein results from TCRdb running MiXCR on the 5' RACE reads. Here the sample spans about 890,000 distinct CDR3 sequences, about 12% being singletons. This clonotype appeared a few times. The antigen remains unidentified. These data also formed part of another study, on yellow fever vaccine responses in identical twins.

This TCR came from a woman younger than 30 in good health. Specimen: PBMCs.

The CDR3 loop reads CASSPWTVVAKNIQYF. CDR3 DNA: TGTGCCAGCAGTCCATGGACCGTGGTAGCCAAAAACATTCAGTACTTC. V is TRBV27 and J is TRBJ2-4; D gene unclear. CDR3 size: 16 residues. The germline V gene has CDR1 MNHEY and CDR2 SMNVEV (reference sequence). Trimming cost V 5 bases and J 0 bases, with 14 bases left between them.